The source of this TCR beta chain is a study of cytomegalovirus exposure and HLA in healthy donors. Unrecorded immune exposures were likely, despite nominal health at sampling. PCR involved 60 Vbeta and 13 Jbeta primers. Clones were read by immunoSEQ multiplex PCR, and TCRdb kept only the in-frame ones, dropping some. The profile covers 100,000 or so clones, with about three quarters appearing a single time and 12% to 15% taken by the ten largest. This clone was found once. Its antigen is still unknown. CDR3 size: 15 residues. Germline CDR1 reads SGHNT; CDR2 reads YYREEE (reference sequence). With 4 bases removed from V and 5 bases from J, the gap between germline ends came to 16 bases. Notes on the study in general: As confirmed in vitro, a few CMV-associated chains were specific for CMV antigens. Some V segments could not be told apart, so they were left out, TRBV6-2 and TRBV6-3 among them. A later analysis reportedly identified an Asian-associated ancestry cluster as carrying fewer N-insertions than the roughly 700-donor mean.

The rearrangement uses TRBV5-4 and TRBJ2-1, with TRBD1 as a possible D gene (6 bases). The receptor comes from a male donor in good health and CMV-seropositive. Input material: PBMCs. CDR3 loop: CASSKDRLLNNEQFF. The CDR3, as DNA: TGTGCCAGCAGCAAGGACAGATTGCTTAACAATGAGCAGTTCTTC.